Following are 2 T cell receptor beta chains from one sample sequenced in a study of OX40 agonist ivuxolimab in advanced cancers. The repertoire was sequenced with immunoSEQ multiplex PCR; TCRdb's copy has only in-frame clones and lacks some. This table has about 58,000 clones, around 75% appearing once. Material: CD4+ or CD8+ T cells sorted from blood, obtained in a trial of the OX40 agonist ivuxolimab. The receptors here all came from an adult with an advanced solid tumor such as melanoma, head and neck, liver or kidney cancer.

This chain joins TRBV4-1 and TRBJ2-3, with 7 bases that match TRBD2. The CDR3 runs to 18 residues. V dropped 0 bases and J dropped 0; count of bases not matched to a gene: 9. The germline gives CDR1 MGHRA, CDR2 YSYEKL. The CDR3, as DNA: TGCGCCAGCAGCCAAGAAAGAACCGGGAGGACTAGCACAGATACGCAGTATTTT. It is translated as CASSQERTGRTSTDTQYF.

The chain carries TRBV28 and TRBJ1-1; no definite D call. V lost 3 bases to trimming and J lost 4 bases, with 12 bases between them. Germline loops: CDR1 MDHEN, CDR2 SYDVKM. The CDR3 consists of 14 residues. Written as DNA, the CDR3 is TGTGCCAGCAGTTTCCCCGATTGGCGCACTGAAGCTTTCTTT. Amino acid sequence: CASSFPDWRTEAFF. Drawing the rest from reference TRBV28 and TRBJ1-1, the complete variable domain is DVKVTQSSRYLVKRTGEKVFLECVQDMDHENMFWYRQDPGLGLRLIYFSYDVKMKEKGDIPEGYSVSREKKERFSLILESASTNQTSMYLCASSFPDWRTEAFFGQGTRLTVV.